These 17 T cell receptor beta chains were all obtained from the same sample, sequenced in a study of blood T cell repertoires in COVID-19. Generated by immunoSEQ multiplex PCR, the TCRdb table keeps only in-frame clones and is missing some. Of hundreds of thousands of clones in the sample, roughly 89% were seen once. The sample comprised peripheral blood. The receptors were gathered from a man in his fifties or sixties who had recovered from COVID-19.

The chain uses TRBV5-1 and TRBJ2-2, with TRBD1 matching over 8 bases. The germline V gene has CDR1 SGHRS and CDR2 YFSETQ. J was trimmed by 5 bases and V by 5 bases; bases with no gene match: 5. This CDR3 is built from 14 residues. The CDR3 protein is CASRSRGQTGELFF. The CDR3, as DNA: TGCGCCAGCAGGAGCAGGGGGCAAACCGGGGAGCTGTTTTTT.

The chain couples TRBV15 to TRBJ2-7; 7 nucleotides align to TRBD1. J lost 1 base, V lost 5 bases, and 8 bases had no gene match. Germline V gene data show CDR1 as LNHNV and CDR2 as YYDKDF (reference sequence). This CDR3 is built from 15 residues. CDR3 sequence: CATSSDRARSYEQYF. CDR3 coding DNA: TGTGCCACCAGCTCTGACAGGGCTCGATCCTACGAGCAGTACTTC. Based on the CDR3 plus reference TRBV15 and TRBJ2-7, the full variable domain is DAMVIQNPRYQVTQFGKPVTLSCSQTLNHNVMYWYQQKSSQAPKLLFHYYDKDFNNEADTPDNFQSRRPNTSFCFLDIRSPGLGDTAMYLCATSSDRARSYEQYFGPGTRLTVT.

The gene calls are TRBV12-3 or TRBV12-4 and TRBJ2-3; no clear D. This CDR3 contains 13 residues. Trimming removed 6 bases from V and 1 base from J, with 8 bases in between. DNA of the CDR3: TGTGCCAGCAGCATATCGGGCACAGATACGCAGTATTTT. This encodes CASSISGTDTQYF.

This chain joins TRBV19 and TRBJ2-2; tentatively, D is TRBD2 (5 bases). V lost 0 bases and J 6 bases, leaving 11 bases between the germline ends. Germline V CDR1 and CDR2: LNHDA, SQIVND (reference sequence). The CDR3 runs 15 residues. This chain's CDR3 is CASSIERGGAGELFF. For the CDR3, the DNA is TGTGCCAGTAGTATAGAACGGGGTGGGGCCGGGGAGCTGTTTTTT.

The rearrangement uses TRBV10-3 and TRBJ2-5; 7 bases fit TRBD2. Germline V gene sequence: CDR1 ENHRY, CDR2 SYGVKD. This CDR3 is built from 13 residues. V trimming: 4 bases; J trimming: 5 bases; junction bases outside the gene matches: 4. The CDR3 DNA sequence: TGTGCCATCAGTGGTTGGGGGGGTGAGACCCAGTACTTC. Its translation: CAISGWGGETQYF.

The rearrangement uses TRBV12-5 and TRBJ2-7, with a possible D match to TRBD1 (6 bases). V lost 1 base to trimming and J lost 0 bases, with 10 bases between them. Germline V gene data show CDR1 as LGHNT and CDR2 as FRNRAP. The CDR3 consists of 15 residues. CDR3 in amino acids: CASGLAGTISYEQYF. Here the CDR3 DNA reads TGTGCTAGTGGTTTGGCCGGGACAATCTCCTACGAGCAGTACTTC. The whole variable domain, remainder taken from reference TRBV12-5 and TRBJ2-7, is DARVTQTPRHKVTEMGQEVTMRCQPILGHNTVFWYRQTMMQGLELLAYFRNRAPLDDSGMPKDRFSAEMPDATLATLKIQPSEPRDSAVYFCASGLAGTISYEQYFGPGTRLTVT.

The chain is built from TRBV9 and TRBJ2-2; 10 bases agree with TRBD1. The CDR3 length is 19 residues. V was clipped by 4 bases and J by 4 bases; unmatched bases: 16. CDR1 and CDR2 from the germline V gene are SGDLS and YYNGEE. DNA of the CDR3: TGTGCCAGCAGCACACGTCCCGGGACAGGGGATAAGGGCACCGGGGAGCTGTTTTTT. Its protein is CASSTRPGTGDKGTGELFF.

The genes are TRBV7-3 and TRBJ2-5, with TRBD2 matching over 11 bases. The CDR3 consists of 14 residues. With V trimmed by 3 bases and J by 5 bases, 2 bases remained unmatched. Germline CDR1 and CDR2: SGHTA and FQGTGA. CDR3 nucleotide sequence: TGTGCCAGCAGCTTTAGCGGGGGGGCCGAGACCCAGTACTTC. Translated: CASSFSGGAETQYF.

The chain employs TRBV5-8 and TRBJ2-7; D gene unclear. Germline V CDR1 and CDR2: SGHTS, YDEGEE. The CDR3 sequence is 15 residues long. Trimming shortened V by 2 bases and J by 4 bases, and 16 bases separated the two germline ends. CDR3 region: CASSFSHSRYYEQYF. The CDR3 DNA is TGTGCCAGCAGCTTCAGTCATAGCCGATATTACGAGCAGTACTTC.

The J gene is TRBJ2-3, the V gene TRBV27, with D perhaps TRBD2 (6 bases). The CDR3 sequence is 20 residues long. V lost 4 bases and J lost 3, with 29 bases in between. Looked up from germline, CDR1 is MNHEY and CDR2 is SMNVEV (reference sequence). This CDR3 reads CASSSRPPTPGVPLTDTQYF. The CDR3 nucleotides read TGTGCCAGCAGTTCAAGGCCCCCGACACCGGGGGTGCCCCTTACAGATACGCAGTATTTT.

The chain is built from TRBV15 and TRBJ1-4, with TRBD1 as a possible D gene (5 bases). Trimming removed 1 base at V and 8 bases at J, with 11 bases between. There are 14 residues in the CDR3. The germline CDR1 and CDR2 sequences are LNHNV and YYDKDF (reference sequence). The DNA of the CDR3 is TGTGCCACCAGCAGAGGACCTGGGGGGGAAAAACTGTTTTTT. It is translated as CATSRGPGGEKLFF.

V is TRBV30 and J is TRBJ2-7; D gene uncertain. From germline, CDR1 is GTSNPN and CDR2 SVGIG (reference sequence). The ends were cut back, 0 bases at V and 9 bases at J, with 9 bases in the middle. The CDR3 length is 11 residues. The CDR3 sequence: CAWSVLYGQYF. DNA of the CDR3: TGTGCCTGGAGTGTACTGTATGGGCAGTACTTC.

The rearrangement joins TRBV5-1 to TRBJ2-1; 8 bases are shared with TRBD2. After removal of 4 bases from V and 8 bases from J, the junction contained 11 bases not matched to a gene. The germline V gene encodes CDR1 SGHRS and CDR2 YFSETQ. The CDR3 extends over 15 amino acids. The CDR3 coding sequence is TGCGCCAGCAGCCCGTCGGAGCGGGAGTTGTATGAGCAGTTCTTC. Translated, it gives CASSPSERELYEQFF.

This chain links TRBV5-4 with TRBJ1-3; D possibly corresponds to TRBD1 (6 bases). CDR3 length: 15 amino acids. V dropped 4 bases and J dropped 0 bases, with 11 bases sitting between them. Germline CDR1 SGHNT, CDR2 YYREEE (reference sequence). CDR3 sequence: CASSHRATSGNTIYF. The CDR3 DNA sequence: TGTGCCAGCAGCCACAGGGCGACCTCTGGAAACACCATATATTTT.

This chain links TRBV7-2 with TRBJ2-1; 10 nucleotides align to TRBD2. The CDR3 sequence is 15 residues long. CDR1 SGHTA and CDR2 FQGNSA come from the germline V gene. The V segment lost 1 base and the J segment 7 bases; nucleotides outside the gene matches: 4. The CDR3 region is CASSLEAGGPNEQFF. Here the CDR3 DNA reads TGTGCCAGCAGCTTAGAAGCGGGGGGGCCTAATGAGCAGTTCTTC.

The V and J genes are TRBV18 and TRBJ1-1; 9 bases are a match to TRBD1. J was trimmed by 5 bases and V by 8 bases; bases with no gene match: 9. Germline CDR1 KGHSH, CDR2 LQKENI. This CDR3 is 14 amino acids long. CDR3 residues: CASLRGTGNTEAFF. As DNA, the CDR3 is TGTGCCAGCCTCCGAGGGACAGGGAATACTGAAGCTTTCTTT.

The rearrangement links TRBV7-6 to TRBJ2-3; TRBD2 agrees at 11 bases. This CDR3 is 15 amino acids long. Germline V gene lookup returns CDR1 SGHVS and CDR2 FNYEAQ. V was clipped by 6 bases and J by 2 bases; unmatched bases: 4. CDR3 DNA sequence: TGTGCCAGCAGGCCGACTAGCGGGGCCACAGATACGCAGTATTTT. Its translation is CASRPTSGATDTQYF.